The 9 T cell receptor beta chains given below trace back to one sample, sequenced in a study of T cells in Graves' hyperthyroidism and ophthalmopathy (dated by TCRdb to the late 2010s). The library was prepared using multiplex PCR. Sequencing used an Illumina HiSeq 2000. The TCR beta CDR3 regions were amplified from the RNA transcripts. For the first round of RT-PCR on the TCR CDR3, the HTBI primer set was used together with the Qiagen OneStep RT-PCR kit. TCRdb ran its own pipeline on the public reads, namely fastp trimming at Q25 and MiXCR clone calling, and kept in-frame beta chains. Entries that share a CDR3 protein sequence are merged under the most common genes and DNA. The sample table holds about 380,000 distinct CDR3 sequences, of which roughly 13% were seen once. Together, the top ten hold around 10% of the sample. The sample was blood. Source of these receptors: a woman between 55 and 75 years old with Graves' hyperthyroidism.

This clonotype occurred a few times. V usage is TRBV4-1 and J usage is TRBJ2-3; the match to TRBD2 covers 12 bases. Germline V gene lookup returns CDR1 MGHRA and CDR2 YSYEKL. The CDR3 sequence is 21 residues long. V lost 0 bases and J lost 6; bases outside the gene matches: 19. CDR3 DNA: TGCGCCAGCAGCCAAGAACAGTCTAGCGGGAGGGTTGTTTCGTTTTTGGATACGCAGTATTTT. It translates to CASSQEQSSGRVVSFLDTQYF.

This clonotype was seen ten or more times. This rearrangement joins TRBV7-3 to TRBJ2-5; D unclear. CDR1 is SGHTA, CDR2 FQGTGA, per germline. There are 13 residues in the CDR3. The ends were cut back, 5 bases at V and 5 bases at J, with 12 bases in the middle. The CDR3: CASSLDQSETQYF. In DNA, the CDR3 is TGTGCCAGCAGCCTCGACCAGTCGGAGACCCAGTACTTC.

In this sample, this clonotype turned up many times. At one end, the junction sequence differs from germline, possibly due to a read error. This chain connects TRBV20-1 to TRBJ1-2; TRBD1 might be the D (5 bases). Germline V gives CDR1 DFQATT, CDR2 SNEGSKA (reference sequence). The CDR3 contains 12 residues. Written as DNA, the CDR3 is TGCAGTGCTCGAGACCAGGGAGATGGCTACACCTTC. Protein product: CSARDQGDGYTF.

This clonotype has at least ten counts. The CDR3 spells CASSGTAKNIQYF. In DNA, the CDR3 is TGTGCCAGCAGTGGGACAGCCAAAAACATTCAGTACTTC. J is TRBJ2-4 and V is TRBV12-3 or TRBV12-4, with D perhaps matching TRBD1 or TRBD2 (5 bases each). V lost 5 bases and J lost 0, with 5 bases in between. This CDR3 has 13 amino acids.

This clonotype came up many times. The V and J genes are TRBV12-3 or TRBV12-4 and TRBJ1-1, with D possibly being TRBD1 (6 bases). Deletions cut 5 bases from V and 0 bases from J, with 16 bases between. The CDR3 has 16 amino acids. CDR3: CASSSYRAEMNTEAFF. The CDR3, as DNA: TGTGCCAGCAGTAGCTACAGGGCCGAGATGAACACTGAAGCTTTCTTT.

The chain carries TRBV24-1 and TRBJ1-5; D is undetermined. CDR1 is KGHDR and CDR2 is SFDVKD in the germline V gene. The CDR3 length is 13 residues. V was shortened by 9 bases and J by 2 bases, with 10 bases between the two germline ends. The CDR3 is CATGDYGNQPQHF. The CDR3 DNA follows: TGTGCCACCGGCGACTATGGCAATCAGCCCCAGCATTTT.

This clonotype was picked up many times. The V gene is TRBV7-2, the J gene TRBJ2-5; 16 nucleotides align to TRBD2. Germline values: CDR1 SGHTA, CDR2 FQGNSA. V lost 5 bases and J lost 4; bases outside the gene matches: 10. The CDR3 extends over 18 amino acids. CDR3 sequence (DNA): TGTGCCAGCAGCAAGAGGGGACTAGCGGGAGGGCCTGGAGAGACCCAGTACTTC. Translated, it gives CASSKRGLAGGPGETQYF. Full variable domain (outside the CDR3, taken from reference TRBV7-2 and TRBJ2-5): GAGVSQSPSNKVTEKGKDVELRCDPISGHTALYWYRQSLGQGLEFLIYFQGNSAPDKSGLPSDRFSAERTGGSVSTLTIQRTQQEDSAVYLCASSKRGLAGGPGETQYFGPGTRLLVL.

This clonotype was picked up many times. This chain joins TRBV7-9 and TRBJ2-1, with TRBD2 matching over 8 bases. Per germline, CDR1 SEHNR and CDR2 FQNEAQ (reference sequence). V was pared by 5 bases and J by 1 base, with 7 bases of the junction left unmatched. There are 16 residues in the CDR3. CDR3 protein: CASSPSAGESYNEQFF. The CDR3 DNA is TGTGCCAGCAGCCCGTCAGCGGGAGAGTCCTACAATGAGCAGTTCTTC. Using reference TRBV7-9 and TRBJ2-1 for the parts outside the CDR3, the full variable domain is DTGVSQNPRHKITKRGQNVTFRCDPISEHNRLYWYRQTLGQGPEFLTYFQNEAQLEKSRLLSDRFSAERPKGSFSTLEIQRTEQGDSAMYLCASSPSAGESYNEQFFGPGTRLTVL.

There are many counts of this clonotype. The chain carries TRBV5-1 and TRBJ2-1, with D uncertain. V gave up 1 base and J gave up 7 bases, with 12 bases separating them. Germline-derived CDR1 and CDR2 are SGHRS and YFSETQ. CDR3 size: 14 residues. The CDR3 sequence is CASSLNSPGNEQFF. DNA of the CDR3: TGCGCCAGCAGCTTGAACTCCCCCGGGAATGAGCAGTTCTTC.